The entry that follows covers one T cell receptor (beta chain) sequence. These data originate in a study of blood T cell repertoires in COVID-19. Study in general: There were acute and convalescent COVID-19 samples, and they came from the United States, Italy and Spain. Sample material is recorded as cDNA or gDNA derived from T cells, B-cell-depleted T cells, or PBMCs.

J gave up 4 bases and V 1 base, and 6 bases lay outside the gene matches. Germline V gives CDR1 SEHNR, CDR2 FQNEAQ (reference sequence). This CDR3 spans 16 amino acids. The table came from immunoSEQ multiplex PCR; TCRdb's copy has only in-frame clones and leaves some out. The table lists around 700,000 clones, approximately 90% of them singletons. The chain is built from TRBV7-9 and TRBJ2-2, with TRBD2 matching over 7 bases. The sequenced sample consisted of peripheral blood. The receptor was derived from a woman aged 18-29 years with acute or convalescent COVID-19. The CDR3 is CASSLVGTMGTGELFF. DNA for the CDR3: TGTGCCAGCAGCTTAGTCGGGACTATGGGCACCGGGGAGCTGTTTTTT.